The clone carrying this TCR beta chain was seen only a few times. The target antigen is unknown. MiXCR, applied by TCRdb to the 5' RACE reads, yields one record per CDR3 protein. The sample has roughly 700,000 distinct CDR3 sequences; around 19% are singletons. Unmatched junction bases numbered 9, after V lost 5 bases and J lost 8 bases. The germline V gene has CDR1 MNHNS and CDR2 SASEGT. This CDR3 has 15 amino acids. The entry originates in a study of CD8 T cells in ankylosing spondylitis. General study findings and limits: A motif in TCR beta, a set of eight highly homologous variants, appeared characteristic of ankylosing spondylitis blood.

This clonotype originated in a male donor with ankylosing spondylitis. Sequenced: blood, either unsorted or a sorted T cell fraction (not recorded which). This chain uses TRBV6-1 with TRBJ1-6, with 7 nucleotides matching TRBD1. The CDR3 DNA sequence: TGTGCCAGCAGTCGGCCGACAGGGAATGATTCACCCCTCCACTTT. Translating it yields CASSRPTGNDSPLHF.